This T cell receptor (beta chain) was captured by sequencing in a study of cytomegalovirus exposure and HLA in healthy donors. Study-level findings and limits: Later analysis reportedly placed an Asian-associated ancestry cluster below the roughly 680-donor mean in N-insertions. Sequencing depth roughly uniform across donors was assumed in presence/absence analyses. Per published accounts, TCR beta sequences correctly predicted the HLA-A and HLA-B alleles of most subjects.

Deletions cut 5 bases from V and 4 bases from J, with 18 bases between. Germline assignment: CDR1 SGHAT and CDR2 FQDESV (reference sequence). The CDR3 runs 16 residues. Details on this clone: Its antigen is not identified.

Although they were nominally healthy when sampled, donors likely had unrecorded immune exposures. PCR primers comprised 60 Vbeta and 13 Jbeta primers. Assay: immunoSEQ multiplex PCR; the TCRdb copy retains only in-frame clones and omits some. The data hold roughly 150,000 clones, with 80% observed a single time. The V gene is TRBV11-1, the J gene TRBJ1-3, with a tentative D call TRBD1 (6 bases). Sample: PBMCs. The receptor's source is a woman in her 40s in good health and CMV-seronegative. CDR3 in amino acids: CASSLTTQGTGNTIYF. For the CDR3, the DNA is TGTGCCAGCAGCCTTACTACACAGGGAACCGGAAACACCATATATTTT.